The 28 T cell receptor beta chains in this list originate from one sample, sequenced in a study of blood T cell repertoires in COVID-19. Repertoires were generated with immunoSEQ multiplex PCR, while TCRdb's copy carries only in-frame clones and drops some. The sample gives some 320,000 clones, more than 75% of which show up once; around 2.6% is in the top ten. The sample was PBMCs or T cells enriched from blood (not recorded which). The receptors were sampled from a man aged 55 to 70 who had recovered from COVID-19.

The chain is built from TRBV7-3 and TRBJ2-1; 8 bases match TRBD1. V dropped 5 bases and J dropped 1; count of bases not matched to a gene: 4. This CDR3 region has 15 residues. Germline loops: CDR1 SGHTA, CDR2 FQGTGA. This CDR3 reads CASSRDRTSYNEQFF. The DNA of the CDR3 is TGTGCCAGCAGCCGGGACAGGACTTCCTACAATGAGCAGTTCTTC.

The chain uses TRBV11-3 and TRBJ2-7, with 13 bases aligning to TRBD2. V lost 1 base and J lost 4; bases outside the gene matches: 1. Germline CDR1 SGHNT, CDR2 YENEEA. CDR3 length equals 15 residues. CDR3 residues: CASSLGLAGGYEQYF. CDR3 nucleotide sequence: TGTGCCAGCAGCTTAGGACTAGCGGGAGGTTACGAGCAGTACTTC.

The V gene is TRBV6-5, the J gene TRBJ1-1, with D perhaps matching TRBD1 (6 bases). This CDR3 has 13 amino acids. Trimming shortened V by 6 bases and J by 9 bases, and 17 bases separated the two germline ends. Germline V gene lookup returns CDR1 MNHEY and CDR2 SVGAGI. CDR3: CASRTIQGSKAFF. CDR3 DNA sequence: TGTGCCAGCAGGACAATACAGGGTTCTAAAGCTTTCTTT.

This clone appeared once. V and J are TRBV10-3 and TRBJ1-2, with 9 bases fitting TRBD1. This CDR3 region has 14 residues. With V trimmed by 6 bases and J by 3 bases, 5 bases remained unmatched. CDR1 ENHRY and CDR2 SYGVKD come from the germline V gene. CDR3: CAIREGQGDYGYTF. CDR3 bases: TGTGCCATCAGGGAGGGACAGGGAGACTATGGCTACACCTTC.

This sequence joins TRBV5-1 and TRBJ1-3, with D unresolved. Germline values: CDR1 SGHRS, CDR2 YFSETQ. Trimming removed 0 bases at V and 3 bases at J, with 7 bases between. The CDR3 is 14 residues long. For the CDR3, the DNA is TGCGCCAGCAGCTTGGAACAGAGTGGAAACACCATATATTTT. Residues: CASSLEQSGNTIYF.

This chain joins TRBV15 and TRBJ2-3, with TRBD2 identical over 7 bases. The length of the CDR3 is 14 residues. The germline CDR1 and CDR2 sequences are LNHNV and YYDKDF (reference sequence). With 8 bases clipped from V and 0 bases from J, the junction kept 5 bases outside the gene matches. The CDR3 coding sequence is TGTGCCACCCAGCGGGGAGGTAGCACAGATACGCAGTATTTT. Protein product: CATQRGGSTDTQYF.

Written as DNA, the CDR3 is TGTGCCAGCAGTGAGGGGGGTAGCGGGAGCGGCCATGAGCAGTTCTTC. Protein sequence: CASSEGGSGSGHEQFF. The rearrangement uses TRBV2 and TRBJ2-1, with 9 bases fitting TRBD2. J lost 8 bases, V lost 3 bases, and 11 bases had no gene match. This CDR3 spans 16 amino acids. Germline CDR1 SNHLY, CDR2 FYNNEI.

This rearrangement joins TRBV6-5 to TRBJ1-4; 7 nucleotides line up with TRBD1. Germline lookup yields CDR1 MNHEY and CDR2 SVGAGI. This CDR3 spans 14 amino acids. The trim removed 10 bases at V and 4 bases at J, leaving 9 bases unmatched. CDR3 sequence: CATYRGQNNEKLFF. The CDR3 DNA reads as TGTGCCACCTACCGGGGACAGAATAATGAAAAACTGTTTTTT.

This clone was recorded once. One junction end does not reproduce the germline sequence, and a read error may be involved. This chain uses TRBV7-2 with TRBJ1-2; TRBD1 agrees at 7 bases. CDR1 and CDR2 from the germline V gene are SGHTA and FQGNSA. The CDR3 is 14 residues long. The chain's CDR3 is CASSLADRSYGYTF. The DNA for the CDR3 is TGTGCCAGCAGCCTAGCGGACAGGAGCTATGGCTACACCTTC.

The chain is built from TRBV9 and TRBJ1-5; D is perhaps TRBD1 (5 bases). Germline CDR1 and CDR2: SGDLS and YYNGEE. Trimming removed 4 bases from V and 0 bases from J, with 8 bases in between. This CDR3 has 14 amino acids. The CDR3, as DNA: TGTGCCAGCAGCCAGACAGATAGCAATCAGCCCCAGCATTTT. It is translated as CASSQTDSNQPQHF.

V usage is TRBV14 and J usage is TRBJ1-2; D is unresolved. Germline V lookup: CDR1 SGHDN, CDR2 FVKESK. Trimming removed 1 base from V and 2 bases from J, with 11 bases in between. The CDR3 spans 15 residues. Here the CDR3 DNA reads TGTGCCAGCAGCCAAGCGCACAGTCCCAACTATGGCTACACCTTC. The encoded protein is CASSQAHSPNYGYTF.

The V and J genes are TRBV12-5 and TRBJ1-6, with D uncertain. Germline lookup yields CDR1 LGHNT and CDR2 FRNRAP. The V end lost 6 bases, the J end lost 7 bases, and 19 bases lay between the germline ends. The CDR3 covers 16 residues. The DNA for the CDR3 is TGTGCTAGTGGCCGCCACCTCCCATCGAGGAATTCACCCCTCCACTTT. Residues: CASGRHLPSRNSPLHF.

The chain employs TRBV6-5 and TRBJ2-2, with D perhaps matching TRBD1 (5 bases). Germline V gene data show CDR1 as MNHEY and CDR2 as SVGAGI. The CDR3 runs 13 residues. The germline V and J ends were trimmed by 6 bases and 6 bases, with 11 bases remaining between them. The CDR3 sequence: CASSRGQAGELFF. The CDR3 DNA follows: TGTGCCAGCAGCCGAGGACAAGCCGGGGAGCTGTTTTTT.

CDR3 loop: CASSYAAREQFF. CDR3 sequence (DNA): TGTGCCAGCAGCTATGCCGCTCGAGAGCAGTTCTTC. The chain recombines TRBV6-5 with TRBJ2-1, with unresolved D. This CDR3 is built from 12 residues. Germline CDR1 MNHEY, CDR2 SVGAGI. The germline V and J ends were trimmed by 6 bases and 10 bases, with 13 bases remaining between them.

This rearrangement joins TRBV23-1 to TRBJ1-4; TRBD1 matches 8 bases. TRBV23-1 is placed among ORFs of uncertain function. The CDR3 is made up of 15 amino acids. V lost 4 bases and J lost 2; bases outside the gene matches: 3. DNA for the CDR3: TGCGCCAGCAGTCGAACAGGGGGTACTAATGAAAAACTGTTTTTT. It is translated as CASSRTGGTNEKLFF.

The chain uses TRBV6-6 and TRBJ2-7; TRBD1 is a possible D gene (6 bases). Trimming stripped 5 bases from V and 5 bases from J, with 22 bases between. The germline gives CDR1 MNHNY, CDR2 SVGAGI (reference sequence). This CDR3 has 16 residues. CDR3 in amino acids: CASSPSSAGVRDEQYF. In DNA, the CDR3 is TGTGCCAGCAGTCCATCTTCTGCAGGGGTAAGGGACGAGCAGTACTTC.

This chain links TRBV19 with TRBJ2-1; the D gene is possibly TRBD2 (7 bases). The CDR3 covers 13 residues. Per the germline V gene, CDR1 is LNHDA and CDR2 is SQIVND (reference sequence). Between the trimmed V and J ends, which lost 4 bases and 8 bases, there was a span of 12 bases. The CDR3 region is CASSSGGGDEQFF. DNA for the CDR3: TGTGCCAGTAGTAGCGGGGGCGGCGATGAGCAGTTCTTC.

This sequence joins TRBV6-2 or TRBV6-3 and TRBJ1-1; D possibly corresponds to TRBD1 (6 bases). The CDR3 covers 13 residues. V lost 5 bases, J lost 2 bases, and 9 bases lay in between. Germline CDR1 MNHEY, CDR2 SVGEGT. The DNA of the CDR3 is TGTGCCAGCAGTGACAGGACAAACACTGAAGCTTTCTTT. Protein: CASSDRTNTEAFF.

This clone was counted a single time. The chain links TRBV4-3 to TRBJ2-2; D call uncertain. Trimming took off 3 bases at V and 0 bases at J, with 11 bases between the two ends. This CDR3 is built from 16 residues. Germline V gives CDR1 LGHNA, CDR2 YSLEER. In nucleotides, the CDR3 is TGCGCCAGCAGCCATTCACTACCCGCGAACACCGGGGAGCTGTTTTTT. Its translation: CASSHSLPANTGELFF.

V and J are TRBV4-1 and TRBJ1-5, with 10 bases matching TRBD1. This CDR3 has 15 residues. The junction had 4 bases not matched to a gene; V was cut back by 4 bases and J by 4 bases. Germline V gene sequence: CDR1 MGHRA, CDR2 YSYEKL. The DNA for the CDR3 is TGCGCCAGCAGCCCAGGACAGGGGGTAAATCAGCCCCAGCATTTT. This encodes CASSPGQGVNQPQHF.

The chain joins TRBV7-9 to TRBJ1-4, with TRBD1 identical over 8 bases. Germline V CDR1 and CDR2: SEHNR, FQNEAQ (reference sequence). Unmatched junction bases numbered 13, after V lost 3 bases and J lost 7 bases. The CDR3 extends over 17 amino acids. CDR3: CASSLRDRLTIFEKLFF. The CDR3 nucleotides read TGTGCCAGCAGCTTGCGGGACAGGCTAACCATCTTTGAAAAACTGTTTTTT.

This chain uses TRBV27 with TRBJ2-1, with a tentative D call TRBD2 (6 bases). The CDR3 is 15 residues long. Germline values: CDR1 MNHEY, CDR2 SMNVEV (reference sequence). The V end lost 6 bases, the J end lost 3 bases, and 15 bases lay between the germline ends. CDR3 amino acids: CASRSGQGDYNEQFF. The CDR3 nucleotides read TGTGCCAGCAGAAGCGGGCAGGGCGACTACAATGAGCAGTTCTTC.

This clone was observed a single time. V is TRBV2 and J is TRBJ1-3, with D tentatively TRBD1 (6 bases). In germline, CDR1 is SNHLY, CDR2 FYNNEI. CDR3 length: 16 amino acids. The V end was cut by 5 bases, the J end by 0 bases, with 14 bases between. CDR3 bases: TGTGCCAGCAGTTATCATCCAGGGGCCTCTGGAAACACCATATATTTT. It encodes CASSYHPGASGNTIYF. The whole variable domain, remainder taken from reference TRBV2 and TRBJ1-3, is EPEVTQTPSHQVTQMGQEVILRCVPISNHLYFYWYRQILGQKVEFLVSFYNNEISEKSEIFDDQFSVERPDGSNFTLKIRSTKLEDSAMYFCASSYHPGASGNTIYFGEGSWLTVV.

The chain uses TRBV6-5 and TRBJ1-6; D unresolved. This CDR3 is 15 amino acids long. Trimming removed 7 bases from V and 6 bases from J, with 16 bases in between. Germline values: CDR1 MNHEY, CDR2 SVGAGI. This CDR3 reads CASTATLTGNSPLHF. DNA for the CDR3: TGTGCCAGCACCGCGACTCTAACGGGTAATTCACCCCTCCACTTT.

The CDR3 reads CASSRQTYEQYF. Here the CDR3 DNA reads TGTGCCAGCAGCCGTCAGACCTACGAGCAGTACTTC. V usage is TRBV3-1 (or the pseudogene TRBV3-2) and J usage is TRBJ2-7; D not resolved. CDR3 length: 12 residues. The germline V and J ends were trimmed by 4 bases and 2 bases, with 6 bases remaining between them. Germline assignment: CDR1 LGHDT and CDR2 YNNKEL (reference sequence).

This clone was observed a single time. The V and J genes are TRBV27 and TRBJ2-7; 7 bases map to TRBD1. The CDR3 is 15 residues long. Germline V gene sequence: CDR1 MNHEY, CDR2 SMNVEV (reference sequence). The trim removed 8 bases at V and 3 bases at J, leaving 13 bases unmatched. CDR3 amino acids: CASRKLGTDIYEQYF. In DNA, the CDR3 is TGTGCCAGCCGAAAACTCGGGACAGATATCTACGAGCAGTACTTC.

V usage is TRBV18 and J usage is TRBJ1-5, with D hard to call. V lost 2 bases, J lost 4 bases, and 9 bases lay in between. This CDR3 region has 14 residues. CDR1 and CDR2 from the germline V gene are KGHSH and LQKENI. CDR3 coding DNA: TGTGCCAGCTCACCATGGGCAGGTAATCAGCCCCAGCATTTT. It specifies CASSPWAGNQPQHF. The full variable domain, in which reference TRBV18 and TRBJ1-5 provide the parts outside the CDR3, is NAGVMQNPRHLVRRRGQEARLRCSPMKGHSHVYWYRQLPEEGLKFMVYLQKENIIDESGMPKERFSAEFPKEGPSILRIQQVVRGDSAAYFCASSPWAGNQPQHFGDGTRLSIL.

The chain joins TRBV10-3 to TRBJ1-1, with a tentative D call TRBD1 (6 bases). Germline loops: CDR1 ENHRY, CDR2 SYGVKD. CDR3 size: 19 residues. Trimming removed 3 bases from V and 0 bases from J, with 23 bases in between. This chain's CDR3 is CAISEITGIPPAMNTEAFF. The CDR3, as DNA: TGTGCCATCAGTGAAATCACAGGGATCCCACCCGCTATGAACACTGAAGCTTTCTTT.